This record looks at one T cell receptor beta chain sequence and its context. Its binding antigen is unknown. Within one base of it there is no much larger clone, and no base qualities were kept. V lost 1 base and J lost 4 bases; the stretch between them is 13 bases long. The CDR3 has 15 amino acids, counting the end cysteine and phenylalanine. Only the CDR3 DNA is retained, 45 bases long and in frame from the first base. From a lookup of the germline V gene, CDR1 and CDR2 are SGHTA and FQGNSA. The sample comes from a study of T cell repertoires in cytomegalovirus infection (dated by TCRdb to between 2019 and 2020). For the study in its entirety: Recently identified HLA-C-restricted CMV epitopes, whose presentation resists viral immunomodulation, were targeted by peptide stimulations together with well-studied HLA-B-restricted epitopes. Donor HLA type was relevant to the analysis, because carriage of CMV infection together with the matching HLA type was indicated by public TCR beta signatures. What the authors observed across the whole study: Carriers of CMV infection plus the relevant HLA type were discriminated by the cumulative frequency of public TCR beta family members in the study cohort and in an independent roughly 320-donor cohort. The ex vivo response was dominated by HLA-C-restricted CMV-specific TCR beta clonotypes, which also provided the single most frequent clonotype in two of eight donors.

Instrument on record: Illumina HiSeq 1500. TCRdb passed the public sequencing reads through fastp at Q25 and MiXCR, retaining productive beta sequences. When rows share a CDR3 protein, they turn into one entry using the most common DNA and genes. The sample includes under 450,000 distinct CDR3 sequences, with roughly 36% observed a single time. 13% of the sample comes from the top ten. This specimen's treatment or condition label, interpreted: in vitro stimulation with specific CMV peptide epitopes to enrich CMV-specific T cells. Recombination connected TRBV7-2 to TRBJ2-5; no confident D gene assignment can be made. This TCR was sampled from a human donor in good health (CMV status not recorded). Some clones in this sample may be carry-over from other donors' samples. The input for sequencing was cultured PBMCs, taken from culture after CMV antigen stimulation. The CDR3 region: CASSLVMPVGETQYF. At the DNA level, the sequence is TGTGCCAGCAGCTTAGTTATGCCGGTGGGAGAGACCCAGTACTTC. Here the CDR3 is joined to the reference TRBV7-2 and TRBJ2-5 genes, and the full variable domain is: GAGVSQSPSNKVTEKGKDVELRCDPISGHTALYWYRQSLGQGLEFLIYFQGNSAPDKSGLPSDRFSAERTGGSVSTLTIQRTQQEDSAVYLCASSLVMPVGETQYFGPGTRLLVL.